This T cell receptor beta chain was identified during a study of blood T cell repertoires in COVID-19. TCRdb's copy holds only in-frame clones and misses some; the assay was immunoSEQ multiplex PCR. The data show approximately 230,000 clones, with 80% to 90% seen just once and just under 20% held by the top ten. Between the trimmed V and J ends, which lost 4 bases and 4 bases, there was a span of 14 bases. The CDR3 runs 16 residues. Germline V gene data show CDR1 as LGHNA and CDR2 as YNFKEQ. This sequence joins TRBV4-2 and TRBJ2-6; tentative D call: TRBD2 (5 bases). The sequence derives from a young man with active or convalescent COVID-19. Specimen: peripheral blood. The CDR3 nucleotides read TGTGCCAGCAGCCTCAACCGGGGATCCGGGGCCAACGTCCTGACTTTC. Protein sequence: CASSLNRGSGANVLTF.